This TCR beta chain was sequenced during a study of identifying expanded T cells in peripheral blood. Only in-frame clones appear in the TCRdb table, and some are missing; sequencing was by immunoSEQ multiplex PCR. Among 70,000 to 95,000 clones listed, 70% to 90% were seen once. During the collection period, no donor immune events like infections were recorded. Looked up from germline, CDR1 is SGHTA and CDR2 is FQGNSA. This CDR3 region has 13 residues. With 5 bases removed from V and 1 base from J, the gap between germline ends came to 6 bases. The sample comprised blood. The chain recombines TRBV7-2 with TRBJ2-1; D is unresolved. The sequence was obtained from a person aged 18-70 years in good health. The CDR3 sequence is CASSPRSYNEQFF. The CDR3 DNA sequence: TGTGCCAGCAGCCCCCGGTCCTACAATGAGCAGTTCTTC.